This T cell receptor beta chain was documented in a study of CD8 T cells in ankylosing spondylitis. Study-level results: Disease-associated clones were CD8+ and fairly uncommon in peripheral blood. Previous work reported some of these motif variants in the synovial fluid and blood of reactive arthritis. Significant enrichment of disease-linked clones was reportedly seen in matched ankylosing spondylitis synovial fluid. Fewer than ten highly homologous variants made up a TCR beta motif that seemed to typify ankylosing spondylitis blood.

This clonotype was seen a few times. Its antigen is unknown. TCRdb ran MiXCR on the 5' RACE reads and lists one entry per CDR3 protein. The data contain tens of thousands of distinct CDR3 sequences, around 8.5% of them singletons. The CDR3 has 13 residues. Per germline, CDR1 DFQATT and CDR2 SNEGSKA (reference sequence). V lost 7 bases and J lost 1, with 10 bases in between. The chain uses TRBV20-1 and TRBJ2-2, with unresolved D. The TCR was taken from a male donor with ankylosing spondylitis. Sequenced: blood, either unsorted or a sorted T cell fraction (not recorded which). CDR3 loop: CSVRTVNTGELFF. CDR3 in DNA: TGCAGTGTCAGAACAGTGAACACCGGGGAGCTGTTTTTT.